The source of this TCR beta chain is a study of T cell repertoires in cytomegalovirus infection. CDR1 is MDHEN, CDR2 SYDVKM, per germline. V was pared by 6 bases and J by 3 bases, with 11 bases between. There are 13 residues in the CDR3. This clonotype was picked up a small number of times. Antigen specificity is unknown. TCRdb re-called the reads through MiXCR, storing one row per CDR3 protein. The table records approximately 300,000 distinct CDR3 sequences, 20% to 25% of them present only once. The origin of this receptor is a human donor in good health (CMV status not recorded). Some clones in this sample may be carry-over from other donors' samples. V and J are TRBV28 and TRBJ1-1, with D unclear. This material consisted of cultured PBMCs, taken from culture after CMV antigen stimulation. The CDR3 DNA is TGTGCCAGCAGCGGTGACATTTACACTGAAGCTTTCTTT. This codes for CASSGDIYTEAFF.